The rows below give T cell receptor beta chains drawn from one sample of a study of CD8+CD57+ T cells in acquired aplastic anemia. TCRdb fed the reads into MiXCR, producing one record per CDR3 protein. There are more than 150,000 distinct CDR3 sequences in the sample; roughly 50% occur only once, and approximately 12% lies in the top ten. Material for sequencing was sorted CD4+, CD8+, or CD8+CD57+ T cells (not recorded which) from PBMCs. The receptors originated from a human donor with aplastic anemia. Both conserved end residues are part of each CDR3. The order of the fields is V gene, clone size, CDR3 protein. Clone size appears in some rows only: once, few, many, or a class for an expanded clone.

v_gene: TRBV2
abundance: -
CDR3aa: CASRSGGWTQYF

v_gene: TRBV6-6
abundance: many
CDR3aa: CASSTQGNTEAFF

v_gene: TRBV7-2
abundance: -
CDR3aa: CASSFFYEQYF

v_gene: TRBV19
abundance: many
CDR3aa: CASSIPMRGLSNQPQHF

v_gene: TRBV6-2/TRBV6-3
abundance: -
CDR3aa: CASSYKYSGGTQIYEQYF

v_gene: TRBV20-1
abundance: -
CDR3aa: CSASRGVGAGETQYF

v_gene: TRBV14
abundance: many
CDR3aa: CASSQSKPGQGYGTEAFF

v_gene: TRBV20-1
abundance: -
CDR3aa: CSARNRVGNSPLHF

v_gene: TRBV2
abundance: many
CDR3aa: CASSPSGAQGGNTIYF

v_gene: TRBV19
abundance: -
CDR3aa: CAPRNTQYF

v_gene: TRBV7-2
abundance: -
CDR3aa: CASSSTLGGYGYTF

v_gene: TRBV11-2
abundance: -
CDR3aa: CVSSLWGYTYEQYF

v_gene: TRBV19
abundance: -
CDR3aa: CASGTGWTEAFF

v_gene: TRBV12-3/TRBV12-4
abundance: many
CDR3aa: CASSLTRTGGYF

v_gene: TRBV5-6
abundance: once
CDR3aa: CASSLGGGTPNQPQHF

v_gene: TRBV7-9
abundance: few
CDR3aa: CASSGGGETQYF

v_gene: TRBV5-5
abundance: once
CDR3aa: CASSLLNGNEQYF

v_gene: TRBV5-1
abundance: -
CDR3aa: CASSLVLAGTYNEQFF

v_gene: TRBV6-5
abundance: many
CDR3aa: CASSYRRGPNQPQHF

v_gene: TRBV7-9
abundance: -
CDR3aa: CASRDGTGAETQYF

v_gene: TRBV14
abundance: -
CDR3aa: CASSPTSVDTQYF

v_gene: TRBV11-2
abundance: -
CDR3aa: CASSLLPTGGPYEQYF

v_gene: TRBV7-9
abundance: -
CDR3aa: CASSFDVSQEQYF

v_gene: TRBV12-3/TRBV12-4
abundance: -
CDR3aa: CASSRGLAGPDYEQYF

v_gene: TRBV5-1
abundance: -
CDR3aa: CASSLGGTGGRETQYF

v_gene: TRBV12-3/TRBV12-4
abundance: many
CDR3aa: CASSHGARGYTF

v_gene: TRBV7-9
abundance: -
CDR3aa: CASRTDRGSPYEQYF

v_gene: TRBV5-1
abundance: -
CDR3aa: CASSAAGTGGSGELFF

v_gene: TRBV27
abundance: many
CDR3aa: CASSCEGCYGYTF

v_gene: TRBV24-1
abundance: -
CDR3aa: CATSDLSTSPQHF

v_gene: TRBV20-1
abundance: -
CDR3aa: CSATRGGSNQETQYF

v_gene: TRBV28
abundance: -
CDR3aa: CASSSVGTAGNYEQYF

v_gene: TRBV2
abundance: few
CDR3aa: CASTILAGAEQFF

v_gene: TRBV4-1
abundance: many
CDR3aa: CASSPPQGESDTQYF

v_gene: TRBV20-1
abundance: -
CDR3aa: CSATPGTGPSPLHF

v_gene: TRBV20-1
abundance: many
CDR3aa: CSASSGGSTDTQYF

v_gene: TRBV5-4
abundance: many
CDR3aa: CASGLDPPGNTEAFF

v_gene: TRBV5-4
abundance: few
CDR3aa: CASSLKLAGGVDEQFF

v_gene: TRBV20-1
abundance: many
CDR3aa: CSASRGINQPQHF

v_gene: TRBV27
abundance: few
CDR3aa: CASSLRQGPDTQYF

v_gene: TRBV6-5
abundance: -
CDR3aa: CASSYSATGTFEQYF

v_gene: TRBV20-1
abundance: many
CDR3aa: CSAPPTSGGYNEQFF

v_gene: TRBV15
abundance: few
CDR3aa: CATGTLPGNGYTF

v_gene: TRBV15
abundance: -
CDR3aa: CATSRDGVESTDTQYF

v_gene: TRBV24-1
abundance: -
CDR3aa: CATSEAATQETQYF

v_gene: TRBV19
abundance: few
CDR3aa: CASSLRTSTDTQYF

v_gene: TRBV5-1
abundance: -
CDR3aa: CASSSTAGYNEQYF

v_gene: TRBV20-1
abundance: -
CDR3aa: CSGRLIYEQYF